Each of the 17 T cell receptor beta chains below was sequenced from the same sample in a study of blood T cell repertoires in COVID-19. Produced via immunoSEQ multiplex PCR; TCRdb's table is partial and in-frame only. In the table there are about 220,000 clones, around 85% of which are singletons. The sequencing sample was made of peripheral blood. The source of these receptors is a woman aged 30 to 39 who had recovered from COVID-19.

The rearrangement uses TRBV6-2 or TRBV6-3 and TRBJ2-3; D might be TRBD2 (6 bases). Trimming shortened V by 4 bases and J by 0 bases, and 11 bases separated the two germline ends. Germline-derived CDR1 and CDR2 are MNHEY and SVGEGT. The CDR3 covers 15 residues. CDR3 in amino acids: CASSSRGFSTDTQYF. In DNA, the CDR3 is TGTGCCAGCAGTTCCCGGGGGTTTAGCACAGATACGCAGTATTTT.

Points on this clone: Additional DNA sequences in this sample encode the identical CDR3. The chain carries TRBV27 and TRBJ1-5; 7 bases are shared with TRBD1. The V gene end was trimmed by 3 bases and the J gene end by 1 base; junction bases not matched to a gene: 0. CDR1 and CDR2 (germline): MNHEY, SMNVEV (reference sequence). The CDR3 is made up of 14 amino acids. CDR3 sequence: CASSLTGSNQPQHF. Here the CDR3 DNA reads TGTGCCAGCAGTTTGACAGGGAGCAATCAGCCCCAGCATTTT.

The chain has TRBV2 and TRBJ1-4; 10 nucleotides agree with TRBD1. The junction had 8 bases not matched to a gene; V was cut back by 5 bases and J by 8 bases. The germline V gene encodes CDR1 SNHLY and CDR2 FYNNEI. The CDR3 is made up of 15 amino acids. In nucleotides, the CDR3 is TGTGCCAGCAGTTTTCCGGGACAGGGGATAGAAAAACTGTTTTTT. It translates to CASSFPGQGIEKLFF.

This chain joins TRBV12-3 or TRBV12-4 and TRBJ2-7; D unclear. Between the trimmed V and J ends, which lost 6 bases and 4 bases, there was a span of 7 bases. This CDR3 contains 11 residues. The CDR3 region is CASSQVYEQYF. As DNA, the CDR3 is TGTGCCAGCAGCCAGGTTTACGAGCAGTACTTC.

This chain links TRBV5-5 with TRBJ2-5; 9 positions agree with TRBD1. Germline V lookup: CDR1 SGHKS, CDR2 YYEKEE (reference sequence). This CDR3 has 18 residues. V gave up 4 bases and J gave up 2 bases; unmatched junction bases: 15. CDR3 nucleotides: TGTGCCAGCAGCCACTCCGGGACAGGGTTGATGGTGCAAGAGACCCAGTACTTC. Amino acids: CASSHSGTGLMVQETQYF.

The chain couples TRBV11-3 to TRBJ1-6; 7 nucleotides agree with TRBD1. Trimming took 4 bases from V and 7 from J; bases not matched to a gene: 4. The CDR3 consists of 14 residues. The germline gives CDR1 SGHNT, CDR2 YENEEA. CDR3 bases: TGTGCCAGCAGCTCGGGACAGCAAAATTCACCCCTCCACTTT. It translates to CASSSGQQNSPLHF.

CDR3 DNA sequence: TGTGCCACCAGTGATTCTCTAGCGGGGGCTTTCAATGAGCAGTTCTTC. Protein: CATSDSLAGAFNEQFF. The chain uses TRBV24-1 and TRBJ2-1, with 10 bases fitting TRBD2. The CDR3 is made up of 16 amino acids. J gave up 6 bases and V 2 bases, and 6 bases lay outside the gene matches. Germline CDR1 reads KGHDR; CDR2 reads SFDVKD.

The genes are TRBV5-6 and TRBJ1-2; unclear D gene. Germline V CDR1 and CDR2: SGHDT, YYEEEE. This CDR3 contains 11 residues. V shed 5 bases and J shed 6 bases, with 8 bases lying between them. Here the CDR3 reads CASSFRDGYTF. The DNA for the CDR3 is TGTGCCAGCAGTTTCCGGGATGGCTACACCTTC.

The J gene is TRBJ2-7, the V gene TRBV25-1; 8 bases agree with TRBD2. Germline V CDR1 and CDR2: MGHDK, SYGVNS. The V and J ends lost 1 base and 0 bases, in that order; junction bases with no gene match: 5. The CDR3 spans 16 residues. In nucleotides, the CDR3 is TGTGCCAGCAGTGAATGGGGTAGCGGGGCCTCCTACGAGCAGTACTTC. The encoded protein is CASSEWGSGASYEQYF.

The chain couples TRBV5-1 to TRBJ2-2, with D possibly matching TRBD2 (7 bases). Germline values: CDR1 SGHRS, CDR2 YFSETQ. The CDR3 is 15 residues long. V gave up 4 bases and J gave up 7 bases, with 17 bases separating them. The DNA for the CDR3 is TGCGCCAGCAGCACCCGGGGGGCCGCTAGCGGGGAGCTGTTTTTT. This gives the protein CASSTRGAASGELFF.

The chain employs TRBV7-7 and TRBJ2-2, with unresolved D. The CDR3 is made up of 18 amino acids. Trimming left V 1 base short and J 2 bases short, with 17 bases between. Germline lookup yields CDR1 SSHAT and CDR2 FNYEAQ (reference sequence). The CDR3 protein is CASSLGALENYNTGELFF. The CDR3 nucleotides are TGTGCCAGCAGCTTAGGAGCTCTAGAGAATTACAACACCGGGGAGCTGTTTTTT.

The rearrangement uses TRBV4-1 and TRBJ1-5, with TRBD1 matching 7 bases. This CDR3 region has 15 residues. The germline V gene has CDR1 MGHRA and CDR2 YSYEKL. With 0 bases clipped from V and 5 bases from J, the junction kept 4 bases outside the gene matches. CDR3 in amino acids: CASSQEATGDQPQHF. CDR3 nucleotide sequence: TGCGCCAGCAGCCAAGAAGCAACAGGGGATCAGCCCCAGCATTTT.

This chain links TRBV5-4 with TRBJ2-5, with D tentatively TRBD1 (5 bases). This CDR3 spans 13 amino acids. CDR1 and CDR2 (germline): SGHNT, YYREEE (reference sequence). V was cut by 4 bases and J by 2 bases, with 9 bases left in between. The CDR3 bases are TGTGCCAGCAGCATCGACAGACAAGAGACCCAGTACTTC. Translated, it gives CASSIDRQETQYF.

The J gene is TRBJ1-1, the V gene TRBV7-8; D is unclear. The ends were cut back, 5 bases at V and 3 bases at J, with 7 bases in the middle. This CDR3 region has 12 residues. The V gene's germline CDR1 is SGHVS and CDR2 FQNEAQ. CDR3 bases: TGTGCCAGCAGCCAGAGATACACTGAAGCTTTCTTT. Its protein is CASSQRYTEAFF.

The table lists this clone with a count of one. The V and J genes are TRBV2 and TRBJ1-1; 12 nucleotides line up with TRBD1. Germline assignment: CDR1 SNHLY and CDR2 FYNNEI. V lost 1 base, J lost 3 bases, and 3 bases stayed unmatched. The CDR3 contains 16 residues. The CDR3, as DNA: TGTGCCAGCAGTGAAGGGGGACAGGGGGCGGACACTGAAGCTTTCTTT. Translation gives CASSEGGQGADTEAFF.

The CDR3 is CAWSRPTSWTDTQYF. The CDR3 nucleotides read TGTGCCTGGAGTCGACCGACTAGCTGGACAGATACGCAGTATTTT. This chain connects TRBV30 to TRBJ2-3, with TRBD2 identical over 7 bases. The CDR3 loop spans 15 amino acids. The J segment lost 3 bases and the V segment lost 2 bases, leaving 8 bases of the junction unmatched. Germline loops: CDR1 GTSNPN, CDR2 SVGIG (reference sequence).

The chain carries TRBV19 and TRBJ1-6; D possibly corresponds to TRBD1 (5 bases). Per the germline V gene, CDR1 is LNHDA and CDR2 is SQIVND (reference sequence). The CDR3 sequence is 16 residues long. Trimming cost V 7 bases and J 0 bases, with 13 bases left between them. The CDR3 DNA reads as TGTGCCAGTAATACCCCAGGGCCCTCCTATAATTCACCCCTCCACTTT. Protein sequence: CASNTPGPSYNSPLHF. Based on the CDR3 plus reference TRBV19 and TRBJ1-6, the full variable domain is DGGITQSPKYLFRKEGQNVTLSCEQNLNHDAMYWYRQDPGQGLRLIYYSQIVNDFQKGDIAEGYSVSREKKESFPLTVTSAQKNPTAFYLCASNTPGPSYNSPLHFGNGTRLTVT.